This T cell receptor (beta chain) was sequenced in a study of blood T cell repertoires in COVID-19. For the study at large: The United States, Italy and Spain supplied acute and convalescent COVID-19 samples. From T cells, B-cell-depleted T cells, or PBMCs came the material, which was cDNA or gDNA.

The CDR3 runs 14 residues. Trimming pared 2 bases from V and 1 base from J, leaving 7 bases between. Germline loops: CDR1 LGHNA, CDR2 YSLEER. In the original processing: Amplified reference gene primers provided the basis for estimating nucleated cell counts. Sequencing was performed with immunoSEQ multiplex PCR; in TCRdb, only in-frame clones are kept and a portion is missing. From that table come the V and J calls and clone size; the DNA was used to work out D and trimming. The sample has some 98,000 clones, approximately 82% seen once. The sequencing sample was made of peripheral blood. The TCR was taken from a man in his 70s with active or convalescent COVID-19. This chain joins TRBV4-3 and TRBJ2-3, with no clear D. CDR3 in DNA: TGCGCCAGCAGCCAAAATAGTCGCACAGATACGCAGTATTTT. It specifies CASSQNSRTDTQYF.